A selection of T cell receptor beta chains follows, all from one sample in a study of blood T cell repertoires in COVID-19. The data were produced by immunoSEQ multiplex PCR, yet TCRdb's version contains in-frame clones alone and is incomplete. The data hold approximately 320,000 clones, with around 92% observed a single time. Sequenced input: peripheral blood. Receptor source: a woman aged 25 to 45 with COVID-19, enrolled during active disease. CDR3s include the opening cysteine and the closing phenylalanine or tryptophan. The order of the fields is clone size, V gene, D gene, CDR3 length, J gene, CDR3 DNA, CDR3 protein. D genes are given only for firm matches. Size is stated for part of the rows, as once, few or many counts, or as a class when the clone is expanded.

size: NA; V: TRBV27; D: TRBD1; length: 14; J: TRBJ1-2; DNA: TGTGCCAGCAGTTGGCAGGGACAGGGGTATGGCTACACCTTC; CDR3: CASSWQGQGYGYTF
size: NA; V: TRBV6-5; D: TRBD1; length: 14; J: TRBJ1-6; DNA: TGTGCCAGCAGTTACGACAGGGGACGATCACCCCTCCACTTT; CDR3: CASSYDRGRSPLHF
size: NA; V: TRBV5-1; D: TRBD1; length: 15; J: TRBJ2-2; DNA: TGCGCCAGCAGCCTTAGGACAGGAAACACCGGGGAGCTGTTTTTT; CDR3: CASSLRTGNTGELFF
size: NA; V: TRBV5-4; D: NA; length: 13; J: TRBJ1-2; DNA: TGTGCCAGCAGCTTCGGACAGCTCTATGGCTACACCTTC; CDR3: CASSFGQLYGYTF
size: NA; V: TRBV11-2; D: NA; length: 12; J: TRBJ1-6; DNA: TGTGCCAGCAGCTTAGGGCAGGTGCCCCTCCACTTT; CDR3: CASSLGQVPLHF
size: NA; V: TRBV12-3/TRBV12-4; D: TRBD1; length: 13; J: TRBJ2-7; DNA: TGTGCCAGCAGTGGACAGGGGGCCTACGAGCAGTACTTC; CDR3: CASSGQGAYEQYF
size: NA; V: TRBV24-1; D: TRBD1; length: 16; J: TRBJ2-5; DNA: TGTGCCACCAGTGACGGCCCCCAGGGGGCCCAAGAGACCCAGTACTTC; CDR3: CATSDGPQGAQETQYF
size: NA; V: TRBV3-1/TRBV3-2; D: NA; length: 15; J: TRBJ2-6; DNA: TGTGCCAGCAGTCATCTATACTCTGGGGCCAACGTCCTGACTTTC; CDR3: CASSHLYSGANVLTF
size: NA; V: TRBV6-5; D: TRBD1; length: 14; J: TRBJ1-2; DNA: TGTGCCAGCACCAAACGGGGACAGGGCCCGGGCTACACCTTC; CDR3: CASTKRGQGPGYTF
size: NA; V: TRBV13; D: NA; length: 14; J: TRBJ1-1; DNA: TGTGCCAGCAGCCTGCGGGACTCTCCCCGCGGAGCTTTCTTT; CDR3: CASSLRDSPRGAFF
size: NA; V: TRBV4-1; D: TRBD2; length: 14; J: TRBJ2-7; DNA: TGCGCCAGCACCCTCGGGGGGACCCCCTCCGAGCAGTACTTC; CDR3: CASTLGGTPSEQYF
size: NA; V: TRBV19; D: TRBD1; length: 17; J: TRBJ2-1; DNA: TGTGCCAGTAGTGAGATAAGGGGGCTGTACCCCCACAATGAGCAGTTCTTC; CDR3: CASSEIRGLYPHNEQFF
size: NA; V: TRBV2; D: TRBD1; length: 15; J: TRBJ1-4; DNA: TGTGCCAGCAAGGGACAGGGATCAACTAATGAAAAACTGTTTTTT; CDR3: CASKGQGSTNEKLFF
size: NA; V: TRBV12-3/TRBV12-4; D: NA; length: 11; J: TRBJ2-5; DNA: TGTGCCAGCAGTTTTAAAGAGACCCAGTACTTC; CDR3: CASSFKETQYF
size: NA; V: TRBV6-5; D: TRBD1; length: 14; J: TRBJ1-6; DNA: TGTGCCAGCACTGGGACAGGGGATAATTCACCCCTCCACTTT; CDR3: CASTGTGDNSPLHF
size: once; V: TRBV28; D: NA; length: 15; J: TRBJ1-1; DNA: TGTGCCAGCAGTTTATTCGGCGGGCTGAACACTGAAGCTTTCTTT; CDR3: CASSLFGGLNTEAFF
size: NA; V: TRBV4-2; D: NA; length: 15; J: TRBJ2-7; DNA: TGTGCCAGCAGCCAAAGCTGGACTGGGAACTACGAGCAGTACTTC; CDR3: CASSQSWTGNYEQYF
size: NA; V: TRBV6-7; D: NA; length: 15; J: TRBJ2-7; DNA: TGTGCCAGCAGCCGAGGTGTTTTCAGCTCCTACGAGCAGTACTTC; CDR3: CASSRGVFSSYEQYF
size: NA; V: TRBV5-6; D: TRBD1; length: 16; J: TRBJ1-4; DNA: TGTGCCAGCAGCGTACAGTCCCGGGACAGTGAGGAAAAACTGTTTTTT; CDR3: CASSVQSRDSEEKLFF
size: NA; V: TRBV6-1; D: NA; length: 14; J: TRBJ1-1; DNA: TGTGCCAGCAGTGAAAGGGGAGGGCCCACTGAAGCTTTCTTT; CDR3: CASSERGGPTEAFF
size: NA; V: TRBV4-1; D: TRBD2; length: 15; J: TRBJ2-3; DNA: TGCGCCAGCAGCCAACTAGCGGGGGGGACAGATACGCAGTATTTT; CDR3: CASSQLAGGTDTQYF
size: NA; V: TRBV4-2; D: NA; length: 15; J: TRBJ1-1; DNA: TGTGCCAGCAGCCGTAGAGGATTGGGGGGTACTGAAGCTTTCTTT; CDR3: CASSRRGLGGTEAFF
size: NA; V: TRBV3-1/TRBV3-2; D: NA; length: 18; J: TRBJ1-6; DNA: TGTGCCAGCAGCCAAGAAGTTGTAGGGGCATTGGGAAATTCACCCCTCCACTTT; CDR3: CASSQEVVGALGNSPLHF
size: NA; V: TRBV6-4; D: TRBD1; length: 12; J: TRBJ1-2; DNA: TGTGCCAGCAGTGAGACAGGGTATGGCTACACCTTC; CDR3: CASSETGYGYTF
size: NA; V: TRBV4-2; D: NA; length: 16; J: TRBJ2-5; DNA: TGTGCCAGCAGCCAAGATGGCACAGCCCTTGTTGAGACCCAGTACTTC; CDR3: CASSQDGTALVETQYF
size: once; V: TRBV5-1; D: TRBD1; length: 18; J: TRBJ1-1; DNA: TGCGCCAGCAGCCCCCCCTGGGACAGGGGTGGTTGGTACACTGAAGCTTTCTTT; CDR3: CASSPPWDRGGWYTEAFF
size: NA; V: TRBV19; D: TRBD2; length: 15; J: TRBJ2-5; DNA: TGTGCCAGCCGCCACGCTAGCGGGGGCCAAGAGACCCAGTACTTC; CDR3: CASRHASGGQETQYF
size: NA; V: TRBV19; D: TRBD1; length: 13; J: TRBJ2-1; DNA: TGTGCCAGTGACGGACAGGCCGGGAATGAGCAGTTCTTC; CDR3: CASDGQAGNEQFF
size: NA; V: TRBV6-6; D: TRBD2; length: 15; J: TRBJ2-3; DNA: TGTGCCAGCAGTTACTCGCGCGGGGGTTACGATACGCAGTATTTT; CDR3: CASSYSRGGYDTQYF
size: NA; V: TRBV19; D: NA; length: 14; J: TRBJ1-1; DNA: TGTGCCAGTAGTATGGGACATCTGAACACTGAAGCTTTCTTT; CDR3: CASSMGHLNTEAFF
size: NA; V: TRBV6-5; D: NA; length: 14; J: TRBJ1-4; DNA: TGTGCCAGCAGTACAGCTACAACTAATGAAAAACTGTTTTTT; CDR3: CASSTATTNEKLFF
size: NA; V: TRBV2; D: NA; length: 14; J: TRBJ1-5; DNA: TGTGCCAGCAGTGATGTGGAGAGAAATCAGCCCCAGCATTTT; CDR3: CASSDVERNQPQHF
size: NA; V: TRBV5-6; D: NA; length: 18; J: TRBJ2-2; DNA: TGTGCCAGCAGCTTTTCCGGGACACCCGATGGAGGATCCGGGGAGCTGTTTTTT; CDR3: CASSFSGTPDGGSGELFF
size: once; V: TRBV24-1; D: NA; length: 16; J: TRBJ1-5; DNA: TGTGCCACCAGTGATTTATACAGTCTTAGCAATCAGCCCCAGCATTTT; CDR3: CATSDLYSLSNQPQHF
size: NA; V: TRBV6-5; D: NA; length: 13; J: TRBJ2-7; DNA: TGTGCCAGCAGCGACGGGGGAACCTACGAGCAGTACTTC; CDR3: CASSDGGTYEQYF
size: NA; V: TRBV30; D: NA; length: 13; J: TRBJ1-1; DNA: TGTGCCTGGGAAACCGGGTTGCTCACTGAAGCTTTCTTT; CDR3: CAWETGLLTEAFF
size: NA; V: TRBV2; D: NA; length: 16; J: TRBJ1-2; DNA: TGTGCCAGCAGTGAAGATGTGCCCGGCGGCCTCTATGGCTACACCTTC; CDR3: CASSEDVPGGLYGYTF
size: once; V: TRBV19; D: TRBD2; length: 13; J: TRBJ2-1; DNA: TGTGCCAGTAAAACTAGCGGGGGTTATGAGCAGTTCTTC; CDR3: CASKTSGGYEQFF
size: NA; V: TRBV3-1/TRBV3-2; D: TRBD1; length: 13; J: TRBJ1-3; DNA: TGTGCCAGCAGCCCCACAGGGGGTATCCCCTGGTTTTTT; CDR3: CASSPTGGIPWFF
size: NA; V: TRBV30; D: NA; length: 11; J: TRBJ1-2; DNA: TGTGCCCAGGACCGGGGCTATGGCTACACCTTC; CDR3: CAQDRGYGYTF
size: once; V: TRBV4-2; D: NA; length: 14; J: TRBJ1-5; DNA: TGTGCCAGCAGCCAAGATTCAGGGGCTCAGCCCCAGCATTTT; CDR3: CASSQDSGAQPQHF
size: NA; V: TRBV2; D: NA; length: 14; J: TRBJ1-1; DNA: TGTGCCAGCATCTTCCAGGCATTGAACACTGAAGCTTTCTTT; CDR3: CASIFQALNTEAFF
size: once; V: TRBV18; D: TRBD1; length: 19; J: TRBJ1-6; DNA: TGTGCCAGCTCACCAAGGGAAACAGGGGCCTGGTCCTATAATTCACCCCTCCACTTT; CDR3: CASSPRETGAWSYNSPLHF
size: NA; V: TRBV5-6; D: NA; length: 15; J: TRBJ1-1; DNA: TGTGCCAGCAGCATGACAGGAGCCTTGAACACTGAAGCTTTCTTT; CDR3: CASSMTGALNTEAFF
size: NA; V: TRBV9; D: NA; length: 16; J: TRBJ2-5; DNA: TGTGCCAGCAGCGTAGGGGGCCAAGGGTGGCAAGAGACCCAGTACTTC; CDR3: CASSVGGQGWQETQYF
size: NA; V: TRBV29-1; D: NA; length: 15; J: TRBJ2-7; DNA: TGCAGCGTTGAAGGTCAGGCGTCCTCCGACTACGAGCAGTACTTC; CDR3: CSVEGQASSDYEQYF
size: NA; V: TRBV3-1/TRBV3-2; D: NA; length: 17; J: TRBJ2-4; DNA: TGTGCCAGCAGCCAATCGAGAGCGGGCGCTGCCAAAAACATTCAGTACTTC; CDR3: CASSQSRAGAAKNIQYF
size: NA; V: TRBV5-1; D: TRBD1; length: 14; J: TRBJ1-2; DNA: TGCGCCAGCAGCTCTCGGACAGGAAACTATGGCTACACCTTC; CDR3: CASSSRTGNYGYTF
size: few; V: TRBV2; D: TRBD1; length: 13; J: TRBJ1-5; DNA: TGTGCCAGCAGGGGACAGATCAATCAGCCCCAGCATTTT; CDR3: CASRGQINQPQHF
size: NA; V: TRBV4-1; D: TRBD2; length: 15; J: TRBJ2-3; DNA: TGCGCCAGCAGCCTACAGCGGGGCAGCACAGATACGCAGTATTTT; CDR3: CASSLQRGSTDTQYF
size: NA; V: TRBV5-6; D: NA; length: 11; J: TRBJ2-3; DNA: TGTGCCAGCAGCATCGCAGATACGCAGTATTTT; CDR3: CASSIADTQYF
size: NA; V: TRBV5-1; D: NA; length: 16; J: TRBJ1-2; DNA: TGCGCCAGCAGGGAGGGATCCTCCCCCTTTCTCTATGGCTACACCTTC; CDR3: CASREGSSPFLYGYTF